This TCR beta chain appears in the sequencing data of a study of blood T cell repertoires in COVID-19. Overall study context: COVID-19 samples, acute and convalescent, were from the United States, Italy and Spain. Sample material is recorded as cDNA or gDNA derived from T cells, B-cell-depleted T cells, or PBMCs.

Clones were sequenced by immunoSEQ multiplex PCR, and TCRdb holds only the in-frame ones, with some missing. The repertoire consists of 150,000 to 200,000 clones, with roughly 80% occurring once and the leading ten covering about 11%. Assignment of participants to cohorts was predicated upon participant-reported clinical history. Germline CDR1 LNHDA, CDR2 SQIVND (reference sequence). This CDR3 has 14 residues. Between the trimmed V and J ends, which lost 4 bases and 1 base, there was a span of 7 bases. This clone was seen a handful of times. The gene calls are TRBV19 and TRBJ2-2; no clear D. Sequenced material: PBMCs or T cells enriched from blood (not recorded which). This sequence was found in a man aged 50 to 60 who had recovered from COVID-19. This CDR3 reads CASSTTGNTGELFF. The CDR3 coding sequence is TGTGCCAGTAGTACAACCGGGAACACCGGGGAGCTGTTTTTT.